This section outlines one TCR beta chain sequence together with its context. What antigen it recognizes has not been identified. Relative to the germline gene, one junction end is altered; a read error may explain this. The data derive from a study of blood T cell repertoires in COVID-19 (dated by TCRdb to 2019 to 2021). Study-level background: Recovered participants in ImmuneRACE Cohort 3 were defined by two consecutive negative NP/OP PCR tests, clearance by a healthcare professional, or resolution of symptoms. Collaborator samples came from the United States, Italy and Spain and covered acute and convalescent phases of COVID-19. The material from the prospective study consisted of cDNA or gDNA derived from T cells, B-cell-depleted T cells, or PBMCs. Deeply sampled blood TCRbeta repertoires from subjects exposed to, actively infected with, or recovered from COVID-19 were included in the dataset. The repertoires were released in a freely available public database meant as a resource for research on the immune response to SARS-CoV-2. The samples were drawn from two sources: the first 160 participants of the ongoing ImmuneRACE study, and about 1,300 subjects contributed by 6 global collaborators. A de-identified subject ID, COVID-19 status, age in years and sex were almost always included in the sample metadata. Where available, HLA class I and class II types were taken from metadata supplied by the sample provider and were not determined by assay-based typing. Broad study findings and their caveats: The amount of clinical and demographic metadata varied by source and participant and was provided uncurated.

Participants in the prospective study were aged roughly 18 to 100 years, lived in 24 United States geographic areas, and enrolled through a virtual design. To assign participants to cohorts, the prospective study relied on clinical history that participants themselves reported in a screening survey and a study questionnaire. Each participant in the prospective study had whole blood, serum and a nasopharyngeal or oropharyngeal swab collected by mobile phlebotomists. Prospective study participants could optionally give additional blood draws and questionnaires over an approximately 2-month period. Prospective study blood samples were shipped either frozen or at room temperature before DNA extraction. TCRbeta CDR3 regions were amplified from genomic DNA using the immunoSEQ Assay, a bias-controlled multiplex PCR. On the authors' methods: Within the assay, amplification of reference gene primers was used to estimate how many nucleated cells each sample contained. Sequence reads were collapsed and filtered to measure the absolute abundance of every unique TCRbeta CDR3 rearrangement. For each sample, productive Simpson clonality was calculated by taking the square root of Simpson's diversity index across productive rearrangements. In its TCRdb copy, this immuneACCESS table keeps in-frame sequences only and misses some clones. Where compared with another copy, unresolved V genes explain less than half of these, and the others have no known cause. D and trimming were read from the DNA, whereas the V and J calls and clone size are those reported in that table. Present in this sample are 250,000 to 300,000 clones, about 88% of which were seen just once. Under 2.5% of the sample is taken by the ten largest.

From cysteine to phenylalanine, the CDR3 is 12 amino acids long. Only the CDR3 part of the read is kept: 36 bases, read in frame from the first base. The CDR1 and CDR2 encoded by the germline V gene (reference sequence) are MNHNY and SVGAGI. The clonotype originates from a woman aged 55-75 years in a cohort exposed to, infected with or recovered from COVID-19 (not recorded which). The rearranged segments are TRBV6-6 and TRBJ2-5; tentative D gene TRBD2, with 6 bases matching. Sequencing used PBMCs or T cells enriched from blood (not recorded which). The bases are TGTGCCAGCACTCGGACTACCCAGTCGATCAACTTC. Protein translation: CASTRTTQSINF.